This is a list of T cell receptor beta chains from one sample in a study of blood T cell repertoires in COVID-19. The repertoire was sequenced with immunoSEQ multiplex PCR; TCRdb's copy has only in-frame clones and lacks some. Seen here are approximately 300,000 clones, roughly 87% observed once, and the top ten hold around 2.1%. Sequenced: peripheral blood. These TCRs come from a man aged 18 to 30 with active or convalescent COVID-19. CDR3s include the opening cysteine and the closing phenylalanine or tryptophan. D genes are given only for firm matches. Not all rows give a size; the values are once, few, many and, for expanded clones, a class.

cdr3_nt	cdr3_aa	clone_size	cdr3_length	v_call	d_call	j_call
TGTGCCAGCAGTGATCCTCTAGCGGGGGGGCTCCTCACAGATACGCAGTATTTT	CASSDPLAGGLLTDTQYF	once	18	TRBV25-1	TRBD2	TRBJ2-3
TGTGCCAGCAGTTTACGCGGGACTAGCACAGATACGCAGTATTTT	CASSLRGTSTDTQYF	few	15	TRBV27	.	TRBJ2-3
TGTGCCAGCAGCCAACAACCGGCCTTAGGAGCGCAGTATTTT	CASSQQPALGAQYF	.	14	TRBV3-1/TRBV3-2	.	TRBJ2-3
TGTGCCAGCAGCGACGACAGGGGACGACCTCAGCCCCAGCATTTT	CASSDDRGRPQPQHF	.	15	TRBV7-8	TRBD1	TRBJ1-5
TGTGCCAGCAGCTCCCAGACTAGCAATGAGCAGTTCTTC	CASSSQTSNEQFF	.	13	TRBV7-2	.	TRBJ2-1
TGTGCCAGCAGTCCGGTTCGATATGGCTACACCTTC	CASSPVRYGYTF	.	12	TRBV28	.	TRBJ1-2
TGTGCCAGCAGCTATACCCAGGCTAGCGGGAGGTATGAGCAGTTCTTC	CASSYTQASGRYEQFF	.	16	TRBV7-8	TRBD2	TRBJ2-1
TGTGCCAGCAGCTTAGCACCTTTACTAGCGGCTAGCACAGATACGCAGTATTTT	CASSLAPLLAASTDTQYF	.	18	TRBV7-8	TRBD2	TRBJ2-3
TGTGCCAGCTCACCGGACCGCGGGGCGGGTGGCTACACCTTC	CASSPDRGAGGYTF	.	14	TRBV18	.	TRBJ1-2
TGTGCCAGCTCAGCGGGGCCGCACACAGATACGCAGTATTTT	CASSAGPHTDTQYF	.	14	TRBV18	.	TRBJ2-3
TGTGCCAGCAGCCCAGGGGTCGGTTCTGGAAACACCATATATTTT	CASSPGVGSGNTIYF	.	15	TRBV7-8	.	TRBJ1-3
TGTGCCAGCAGTCCCTTACAGGGGAACTCCTACGAGCAGTACTTC	CASSPLQGNSYEQYF	.	15	TRBV6-5	TRBD1	TRBJ2-7
TGTGCCAGCAGCCAAGATTTGACAGGGTGGGTCGAGCAGTACTTC	CASSQDLTGWVEQYF	.	15	TRBV14	TRBD1	TRBJ2-7
TGTGCCAGCAGCCCGCGGTTACTAGTGGGCTACACCTTC	CASSPRLLVGYTF	.	13	TRBV5-4	.	TRBJ1-2
TGTGCCAGCCAGTCGGCGGACTACGATCAGCCCCAGCATTTT	CASQSADYDQPQHF	.	14	TRBV6-5	.	TRBJ1-5
TGTGCCAGCACCACTTTGCCGGGACAGTCCTCTGGGGCCAACGTCCTGACTTTC	CASTTLPGQSSGANVLTF	.	18	TRBV7-9	TRBD1	TRBJ2-6
TGTGCCAGCTCGTATGGGGGGACCTACACCTTC	CASSYGGTYTF	.	11	TRBV3-1/TRBV3-2	.	TRBJ1-2
TGTGCCACCCGAGAGGATAGCAATCAGCCCCAGCATTTT	CATREDSNQPQHF	.	13	TRBV15	.	TRBJ1-5
TGCGCCAGCAGCCAAGGCGGACTAGCGGACTCCTACGAGCAGTACTTC	CASSQGGLADSYEQYF	once	16	TRBV4-1	TRBD2	TRBJ2-7
TGTGCCAGCAGTTTCCAAGCGGGAGAATCGCAGTATTTT	CASSFQAGESQYF	.	13	TRBV28	TRBD2	TRBJ2-3
TGTGCCAGCACCACCGACAGAGATTCACCCCTCCACTTT	CASTTDRDSPLHF	once	13	TRBV5-6	.	TRBJ1-6
TGTGCCAGCAGGTCCGAGGGGGATGAGCAGTTCTTC	CASRSEGDEQFF	.	12	TRBV7-6	.	TRBJ2-1
TGTGCCAGCAGCGACCGGGACAGGGTTGGTGAAGCTTTCTTT	CASSDRDRVGEAFF	.	14	TRBV7-9	TRBD1	TRBJ1-1
TGTGCCAGCAGCTTTAAGCTTGGCAATGAGCAGTTCTTC	CASSFKLGNEQFF	.	13	TRBV7-9	.	TRBJ2-1
TGTGCCAGCAGCGACAGCGCTCGACGATCCTACGAGCAGTACTTC	CASSDSARRSYEQYF	.	15	TRBV7-9	.	TRBJ2-7
TGTGCCAGCAGCCGAATCCGGGGGGGCTCTGGGGCCAACGTCCTGACTTTC	CASSRIRGGSGANVLTF	.	17	TRBV11-2	TRBD2	TRBJ2-6
TGTGCCAGCAGCCCCTCAGGGTGGTATTCCTACGAGCAGTACTTC	CASSPSGWYSYEQYF	.	15	TRBV27	.	TRBJ2-7
TGTGCCAGCAGCTTGGGGCAGAACTATGGCTACACCTTC	CASSLGQNYGYTF	once	13	TRBV7-9	.	TRBJ1-2
TGCAGCGTGGGGGGGGTGGAGAAGTTACCCACTGAAGCTTTCTTT	CSVGGVEKLPTEAFF	once	15	TRBV29-1	.	TRBJ1-1
TGTGCCAGCAGTTCCGACTACGGACAGGGATTGGGCGGGGAGCTGTTTTTT	CASSSDYGQGLGGELFF	.	17	TRBV5-4	TRBD1	TRBJ2-2
TGTGCCAGCAGTTTTTTAGGCAATCAGCCCCAGCATTTT	CASSFLGNQPQHF	.	13	TRBV28	.	TRBJ1-5
TGCGCCAGCAGTAAGGGGCCGGATCAGCCCCAGCATTTT	CASSKGPDQPQHF	.	13	TRBV5-1	.	TRBJ1-5
TGTGCCAGCAGCTTAACGACTTCCTCCTACGAGCAGTACTTC	CASSLTTSSYEQYF	few	14	TRBV7-2	.	TRBJ2-7
TGTGCCAGCAGTTACAGACAGAGCACAGATACGCAGTATTTT	CASSYRQSTDTQYF	.	14	TRBV6-5	.	TRBJ2-3
TGTGCCAGCAGTTACTCAGTCAGTGGGGAGCGACAGCATTTT	CASSYSVSGERQHF	.	14	TRBV6-5	.	TRBJ1-5
TGTGCCAGCACGTCTCCCCCCTCTTATTATGGCTACACCTTC	CASTSPPSYYGYTF	.	14	TRBV6-5	.	TRBJ1-2